This is a list of T cell receptor beta chains from one sample in a study of blood T cell repertoires in COVID-19. Here immunoSEQ multiplex PCR was the method, and the copy in TCRdb shows in-frame clones only, minus some. This table holds 100,000 or so clones, approximately 90% found once. The sequenced sample was peripheral blood. These receptors all stem from a woman between 50 and 59 years old in a cohort sampled during active COVID-19. The CDR3 runs from the conserved cysteine through the conserved F or W. The order of the fields is V gene, D gene, J gene, clone size, CDR3 DNA, CDR3 protein. D genes are given only for firm matches. Clone sizes are given selectively: once, few, many, or a class where the clone is expanded.

V gene: TRBV19; D gene: NA; J gene: TRBJ1-5; clone size: NA; CDR3 DNA: TGTGCCAGTAGTATAGGACAAAGTAGCAATCAGCCCCAGCATTTT; CDR3 protein: CASSIGQSSNQPQHF
V gene: TRBV18; D gene: NA; J gene: TRBJ1-2; clone size: NA; CDR3 DNA: TGTGCCAGCTCAACCCAGGGCGGGGAAACCTTC; CDR3 protein: CASSTQGGETF
V gene: TRBV14; D gene: TRBD1; J gene: TRBJ1-2; clone size: NA; CDR3 DNA: TGTGCCAGCAGCCCATTCCAGGGGGCTGTGGGCTACACCTTC; CDR3 protein: CASSPFQGAVGYTF
V gene: TRBV28; D gene: NA; J gene: TRBJ2-7; clone size: once; CDR3 DNA: TGTGCCAGCAGTTCCACGGGACAACTCCTCGTGGAGTACTTC; CDR3 protein: CASSSTGQLLVEYF
V gene: TRBV10-3; D gene: NA; J gene: TRBJ2-7; clone size: NA; CDR3 DNA: TGTGCCACGGAGGGGGGGTCCTACGAGCAGTACTTC; CDR3 protein: CATEGGSYEQYF
V gene: TRBV7-3; D gene: NA; J gene: TRBJ2-1; clone size: NA; CDR3 DNA: TGTGCCAGCAGCTTAACGTTTAGTAGGCAGGGGAGGGGTGAGCAGTTCTTC; CDR3 protein: CASSLTFSRQGRGEQFF
V gene: TRBV5-1; D gene: TRBD2; J gene: TRBJ2-3; clone size: NA; CDR3 DNA: TGCGCCAGCAGCTTGGGCGCGGGAGGCCCGGATACGCAGTATTTT; CDR3 protein: CASSLGAGGPDTQYF
V gene: TRBV30; D gene: NA; J gene: TRBJ2-7; clone size: NA; CDR3 DNA: TGTGCCCGGACAGGGTTTTCTAGCGGATTCGGGGGGGAGCAGTACTTC; CDR3 protein: CARTGFSSGFGGEQYF
V gene: TRBV20-1; D gene: NA; J gene: TRBJ2-3; clone size: NA; CDR3 DNA: TGCAGTGCTAGTGACGGCAGGACTAGCACAGATACGCAGTATTTT; CDR3 protein: CSASDGRTSTDTQYF
V gene: TRBV19; D gene: NA; J gene: TRBJ2-1; clone size: NA; CDR3 DNA: TGTGCCAGTACCCGGCTCGTCGGGAGCTCCTACAATGAGCAGTTCTTC; CDR3 protein: CASTRLVGSSYNEQFF
V gene: TRBV5-6; D gene: NA; J gene: TRBJ2-3; clone size: NA; CDR3 DNA: TGTGCCAGCAGCCCTGTAGGCGGGGGCCTCACAGATACGCAGTATTTT; CDR3 protein: CASSPVGGGLTDTQYF
V gene: TRBV29-1; D gene: NA; J gene: TRBJ2-2; clone size: NA; CDR3 DNA: TGCAGCGCACCGACAGCAACGAACACCGGGGAGCTGTTTTTT; CDR3 protein: CSAPTATNTGELFF
V gene: TRBV29-1; D gene: TRBD1; J gene: TRBJ2-5; clone size: NA; CDR3 DNA: TGCAGCGTCACCCCCGGGACAGGGATGTCAGAGACCCAGTACTTC; CDR3 protein: CSVTPGTGMSETQYF
V gene: TRBV5-4; D gene: TRBD2; J gene: TRBJ2-7; clone size: NA; CDR3 DNA: TGTGCCAGCAGCTCCGGGACTAGCGGGGGGGGACCATACTACGAGCAGTACTTC; CDR3 protein: CASSSGTSGGGPYYEQYF
V gene: TRBV27; D gene: NA; J gene: TRBJ1-2; clone size: NA; CDR3 DNA: TGTGCCAGTCTCCCCTCGGGGGGCGGTTATGGCTACACCTTC; CDR3 protein: CASLPSGGGYGYTF
V gene: TRBV5-1; D gene: NA; J gene: TRBJ2-1; clone size: NA; CDR3 DNA: TGCGCCAGCGGCAGACAGAGCTCCTACAATGAGCAGTTCTTC; CDR3 protein: CASGRQSSYNEQFF
V gene: TRBV14; D gene: TRBD2; J gene: TRBJ2-1; clone size: NA; CDR3 DNA: TGTGCCAGCAGCCCGGGGGGGGTCTACAATGAGCAGTTCTTC; CDR3 protein: CASSPGGVYNEQFF
V gene: TRBV5-4; D gene: TRBD1; J gene: TRBJ2-5; clone size: NA; CDR3 DNA: TGTGCCAGCAGCCGGGACAGGAAAGAGACCCAGTACTTC; CDR3 protein: CASSRDRKETQYF
V gene: TRBV5-1; D gene: NA; J gene: TRBJ1-6; clone size: NA; CDR3 DNA: TGCGCCAGCAGCTTGGATTCGGGTGGTTTTTCACCCCTCCACTTT; CDR3 protein: CASSLDSGGFSPLHF
V gene: TRBV7-7; D gene: TRBD2; J gene: TRBJ2-5; clone size: once; CDR3 DNA: TGTGCTAGCAGCCCCCGAGCGGGGGGGGGTCAAGAGACCCAGTACTTC; CDR3 protein: CASSPRAGGGQETQYF
V gene: TRBV18; D gene: TRBD1; J gene: TRBJ1-1; clone size: NA; CDR3 DNA: TGTGCCAGCTCACCACCGACAGGGGGTGAAGCTTTCTTT; CDR3 protein: CASSPPTGGEAFF
V gene: TRBV18; D gene: NA; J gene: TRBJ2-5; clone size: once; CDR3 DNA: TGTTCCAGACCAAGCGGATTCGGGGGAGAAGAGACCCAGTACTTC; CDR3 protein: CSRPSGFGGEETQYF
V gene: TRBV4-2; D gene: NA; J gene: TRBJ2-1; clone size: once; CDR3 DNA: TGTGCCAGCAGCCAAGATGGCCCTGTCAGCGGACTCAATGAGCAGTTCTTC; CDR3 protein: CASSQDGPVSGLNEQFF
V gene: TRBV10-3; D gene: TRBD2; J gene: TRBJ2-1; clone size: NA; CDR3 DNA: TGTGCCATCACTCCTACTGGGAGGGTCTACAATGAGCAGTTCTTC; CDR3 protein: CAITPTGRVYNEQFF
V gene: TRBV4-1; D gene: TRBD2; J gene: TRBJ2-4; clone size: NA; CDR3 DNA: TGCGCCAGCAGCGGACGCCGCAGCGGGAGTTGGGAAAACATTCAGTACTTC; CDR3 protein: CASSGRRSGSWENIQYF
V gene: TRBV7-3; D gene: TRBD2; J gene: TRBJ2-5; clone size: once; CDR3 DNA: TGTGCCAGCAGCCCGAAACCTTTATGGCTAGCGGTTCGGGAGACCCAGTACTTC; CDR3 protein: CASSPKPLWLAVRETQYF
V gene: TRBV5-5; D gene: NA; J gene: TRBJ2-3; clone size: NA; CDR3 DNA: TGTGCCAGCAGCCCCGGGAGCGGTCGACACACAGATACGCAGTATTTT; CDR3 protein: CASSPGSGRHTDTQYF